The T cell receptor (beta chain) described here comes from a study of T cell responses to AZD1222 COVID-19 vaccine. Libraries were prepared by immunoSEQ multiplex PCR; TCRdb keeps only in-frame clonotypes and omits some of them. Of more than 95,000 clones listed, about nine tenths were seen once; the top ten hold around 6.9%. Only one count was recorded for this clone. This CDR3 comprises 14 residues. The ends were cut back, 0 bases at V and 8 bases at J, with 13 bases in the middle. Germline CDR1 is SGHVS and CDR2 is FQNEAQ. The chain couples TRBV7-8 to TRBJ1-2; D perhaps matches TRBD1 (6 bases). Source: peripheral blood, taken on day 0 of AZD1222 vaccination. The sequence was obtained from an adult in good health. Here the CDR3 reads CASSLATQRGGYTF. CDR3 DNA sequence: TGTGCCAGCAGCTTAGCGACCCAGAGGGGGGGCTACACCTTC.